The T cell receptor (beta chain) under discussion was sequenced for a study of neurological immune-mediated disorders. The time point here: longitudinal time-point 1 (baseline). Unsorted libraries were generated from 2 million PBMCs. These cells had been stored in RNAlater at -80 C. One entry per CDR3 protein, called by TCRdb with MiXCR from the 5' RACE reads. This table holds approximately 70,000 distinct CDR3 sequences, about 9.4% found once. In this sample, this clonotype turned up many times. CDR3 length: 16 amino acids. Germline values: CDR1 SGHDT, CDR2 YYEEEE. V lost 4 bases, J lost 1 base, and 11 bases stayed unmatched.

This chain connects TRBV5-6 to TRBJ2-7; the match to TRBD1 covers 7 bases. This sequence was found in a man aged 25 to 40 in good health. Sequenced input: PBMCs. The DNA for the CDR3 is TGTGCCAGCAGCGAGGGACAGTCCTGGGGATCCTACGAGCAGTACTTC. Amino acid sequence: CASSEGQSWGSYEQYF.